This T cell receptor (beta chain) was sequenced in a study of shared clonotypes between healthy human individuals. CD45RO-negative, CCR7-selected cells formed the naive CD8 fraction, which excluded terminally differentiated effector memory CD45RA+ cells. Sequencing was performed with immunoSEQ multiplex PCR; in TCRdb, only in-frame clones are kept and a portion is missing. The sample carries about 2.2 million clones, approximately 94% recorded once. Details on this clone: The same CDR3 arises from other DNA sequences in this sample as well.

V shed 4 bases, J shed 0 bases, and the junction held 2 bases outside the gene matches. Germline V gene lookup returns CDR1 MGHRA and CDR2 YSYEKL. The CDR3 loop spans 16 amino acids. This clonotype originated in a man aged 18 to 35 in good health. Some clones in this sample may be carry-over from other donors' samples. The sequenced sample was naive CD8+ T cells from PBMCs. The J gene is TRBJ2-1, the V gene TRBV4-1; 11 bases line up with TRBD2. Here the CDR3 reads CASSPLAGGSYNEQFF. CDR3 in DNA: TGCGCCAGCAGCCCTCTAGCGGGGGGCTCCTACAATGAGCAGTTCTTC.